This is a list of T cell receptor beta chains from one sample in a study of blood T cell repertoires in COVID-19. Profiling relied on immunoSEQ multiplex PCR, and the TCRdb table lists in-frame clones only, not all of them. Of 200,000 to 300,000 clones listed, under 90% are singletons. The source material was peripheral blood. These receptors originate from a man aged 55 to 70 with acute or convalescent COVID-19. Each CDR3 is given with its conserved first and last residue. A D gene is named only where the DNA matches it firmly. Size tells how often a clone was seen (once, few, many) or the class of an expanded clone, and some rows leave it out.

J: TRBJ2-7; D: -; V: TRBV7-6; size: -; DNA: TGTGCCAGCAGCTTAAGTGGGGGCTATTCCGAGCAGTACTTC; CDR3: CASSLSGGYSEQYF
J: TRBJ2-5; D: -; V: TRBV20-1; size: -; DNA: TGCAGCGTTTCAGGGGAATTGGCCCAGTACTTC; CDR3: CSVSGELAQYF
J: TRBJ1-1; D: -; V: TRBV28; size: -; DNA: TGTGCCAGCGGATACGGGGTCCCGAACACTGAAGCTTTCTTT; CDR3: CASGYGVPNTEAFF
J: TRBJ2-7; D: -; V: TRBV19; size: -; DNA: TGTGCCAGTAGTAACAACAGGGTCAACGCCTACGAGCAGTACTTC; CDR3: CASSNNRVNAYEQYF
J: TRBJ2-5; D: TRBD2; V: TRBV5-1; size: -; DNA: TGCGCCAGCAGCTTTCGACCGGGAGGAGGGCAAGAGACCCAGTACTTC; CDR3: CASSFRPGGGQETQYF
J: TRBJ1-5; D: -; V: TRBV4-3; size: -; DNA: TGCGCCAGCAGCCAAGATCCTACAGGGTATAATCAGCCCCAGCATTTT; CDR3: CASSQDPTGYNQPQHF
J: TRBJ1-2; D: -; V: TRBV7-9; size: -; DNA: TGTGCCAGCAGCTTAGTCCCAGGGAAGTATGGCTACACCTTC; CDR3: CASSLVPGKYGYTF
J: TRBJ1-1; D: -; V: TRBV14; size: once; DNA: TGTGCCAGCAGCCAAGATGAAGGAGGTGAAGCTTTCTTT; CDR3: CASSQDEGGEAFF
J: TRBJ2-6; D: -; V: TRBV5-5; size: -; DNA: TGTGCCAGCAGCCCCGGTTGGAGCTCTGGGGCCAACGTCCTGACTTTC; CDR3: CASSPGWSSGANVLTF
J: TRBJ2-1; D: TRBD2; V: TRBV9; size: once; DNA: TGTGCCAGCAGTGCCGGGACTAGCGGGAGGAATGAGCAGTTCTTC; CDR3: CASSAGTSGRNEQFF
J: TRBJ2-1; D: TRBD1; V: TRBV5-1; size: -; DNA: TGCGCCAGCAGCTTCCGGGACAGGGGGCCGAATGAGCAGTTCTTC; CDR3: CASSFRDRGPNEQFF
J: TRBJ1-2; D: -; V: TRBV27; size: -; DNA: TGTGCCAGCAGTTACGACAGGAACTATGGCTACACCTTC; CDR3: CASSYDRNYGYTF
J: TRBJ2-5; D: TRBD2; V: TRBV27; size: -; DNA: TGTGCCAGCAGCTTAGCGGGGGGGCTGGGCGAGACCCAGTACTTC; CDR3: CASSLAGGLGETQYF
J: TRBJ1-1; D: -; V: TRBV7-6; size: -; DNA: TGTGCCAGCAGCATACAGGGTAGATCGACTGAAGCTTTCTTT; CDR3: CASSIQGRSTEAFF
J: TRBJ2-7; D: TRBD1; V: TRBV10-3; size: -; DNA: TGTGCCATCAGTGACAACAGGGGGACGGACCGCTACGAGCAGTACTTC; CDR3: CAISDNRGTDRYEQYF
J: TRBJ1-3; D: -; V: TRBV5-6; size: -; DNA: TGTGCCAGCAGCTTCACAGGTCGCTCTGGAAACACCATATATTTT; CDR3: CASSFTGRSGNTIYF
J: TRBJ2-7; D: TRBD2; V: TRBV20-1; size: -; DNA: TGCAGTGCTAGTGAACTAGCGTTCTCCTACGAGCAGTACTTC; CDR3: CSASELAFSYEQYF
J: TRBJ2-7; D: TRBD1; V: TRBV11-2; size: -; DNA: TGTGCCAGCAGCTTAGCGGGACAGGGCTACGAGCAGTACTTC; CDR3: CASSLAGQGYEQYF
J: TRBJ2-1; D: -; V: TRBV6-5; size: -; DNA: TGTGCCAGCAGCAGCGGGTACTCCTACAATGAGCAGTTCTTC; CDR3: CASSSGYSYNEQFF
J: TRBJ1-2; D: -; V: TRBV15; size: -; DNA: TGTGCCACCAGCAGGGGGAGGACCCTAGGAGGCTACACCTTC; CDR3: CATSRGRTLGGYTF
J: TRBJ1-3; D: -; V: TRBV7-3; size: once; DNA: TGTGCCAGCAGCTACGCGGGGGGTGGAAACACCATATATTTT; CDR3: CASSYAGGGNTIYF
J: TRBJ1-4; D: TRBD1; V: TRBV18; size: -; DNA: TGTGCCAGCTCACCCTCCGCAGGGGGTATTTTTGAAAAACTGTTTTTT; CDR3: CASSPSAGGIFEKLFF
J: TRBJ2-3; D: TRBD2; V: TRBV28; size: -; DNA: TGTGCCAGCAGCACCGGGACTAGTTTAGATACGCAGTATTTT; CDR3: CASSTGTSLDTQYF
J: TRBJ2-7; D: -; V: TRBV21-1; size: -; DNA: TGTGCCAGCAGCAGAAAGAGGACAGGACCAGATCCCTACGAGCAGTACTTC; CDR3: CASSRKRTGPDPYEQYF
J: TRBJ2-1; D: -; V: TRBV9; size: -; DNA: TGTGCCAGCAGCCCTAGCTCCTACAATGAGCAGTTCTTC; CDR3: CASSPSSYNEQFF
J: TRBJ1-4; D: -; V: TRBV7-9; size: -; DNA: TGTGCCAGCAGCTTGGGACAAATAAATGAAAAACTGTTTTTT; CDR3: CASSLGQINEKLFF
J: TRBJ2-7; D: TRBD2; V: TRBV7-9; size: -; DNA: TGTGCCAGCAGCCCGACTAGCGCGGAGCTCGAGCAGTACTTC; CDR3: CASSPTSAELEQYF
J: TRBJ2-7; D: -; V: TRBV2; size: -; DNA: TGTGCCAGCAGCGATACTCCCTCCTACGAGCAGTACTTC; CDR3: CASSDTPSYEQYF
J: TRBJ2-3; D: TRBD1; V: TRBV10-3; size: once; DNA: TGTGCCATCAGTGAGCAGGGGGCAGATACGCAGTATTTT; CDR3: CAISEQGADTQYF
J: TRBJ2-7; D: -; V: TRBV12-3/TRBV12-4; size: -; DNA: TGTGCCAGCAGTCGCGCCGACTCCTACGAGCAGTACTTC; CDR3: CASSRADSYEQYF
J: TRBJ1-5; D: TRBD1; V: TRBV2; size: -; DNA: TGTGCCAGCAGTTATACAGGGGGAAATGGCAATCAGCCCCAGCATTTT; CDR3: CASSYTGGNGNQPQHF
J: TRBJ2-1; D: TRBD2; V: TRBV5-1; size: -; DNA: TGCGCCAGCAGCTTGACCGGGACTAGCGGGAGGGCCAATGAGCAGTTCTTC; CDR3: CASSLTGTSGRANEQFF
J: TRBJ1-1; D: -; V: TRBV9; size: -; DNA: TGTGCCAGCAGCGCCCCGGGGGGGCACAACACTGAAGCTTTCTTT; CDR3: CASSAPGGHNTEAFF
J: TRBJ2-1; D: TRBD2; V: TRBV12-5; size: -; DNA: TGTGCTAGTGGTCCCCCCGGGACTAGCGGGAGCTATGAGCAGTTCTTC; CDR3: CASGPPGTSGSYEQFF
J: TRBJ2-5; D: -; V: TRBV6-5; size: -; DNA: TGTGCCAGCAGTTACCAGGGGCGCGTGCAAGAGACCCAGTACTTC; CDR3: CASSYQGRVQETQYF
J: TRBJ2-1; D: -; V: TRBV24-1; size: -; DNA: TGTGCCACCAGTGACCCCGGGACAGAGCAGTTCTTC; CDR3: CATSDPGTEQFF
J: TRBJ1-2; D: -; V: TRBV7-9; size: few; DNA: TGTGCCAGCAGCGCGTCCGGGAGGAACTATGGCTACACCTTC; CDR3: CASSASGRNYGYTF
J: TRBJ2-1; D: -; V: TRBV10-1; size: -; DNA: TGCGCCAGCAGTGAGTTCAGGGGGGTCTACAATGAGCAGTTCTTC; CDR3: CASSEFRGVYNEQFF
J: TRBJ2-3; D: TRBD2; V: TRBV15; size: -; DNA: TGTGCCACCAGCAGAGGAAGTAGCGGGTCCACAGATACGCAGTATTTT; CDR3: CATSRGSSGSTDTQYF
J: TRBJ2-7; D: TRBD2; V: TRBV11-2; size: -; DNA: TGTGCCAGCAGCCCCACTCGGGCTAGCGGGAGCGGCGAGCAGTACTTC; CDR3: CASSPTRASGSGEQYF
J: TRBJ1-5; D: -; V: TRBV6-2/TRBV6-3; size: -; DNA: TGTGCCAGCAGTTCCACAGGAAATCAGCCCCAGCATTTT; CDR3: CASSSTGNQPQHF